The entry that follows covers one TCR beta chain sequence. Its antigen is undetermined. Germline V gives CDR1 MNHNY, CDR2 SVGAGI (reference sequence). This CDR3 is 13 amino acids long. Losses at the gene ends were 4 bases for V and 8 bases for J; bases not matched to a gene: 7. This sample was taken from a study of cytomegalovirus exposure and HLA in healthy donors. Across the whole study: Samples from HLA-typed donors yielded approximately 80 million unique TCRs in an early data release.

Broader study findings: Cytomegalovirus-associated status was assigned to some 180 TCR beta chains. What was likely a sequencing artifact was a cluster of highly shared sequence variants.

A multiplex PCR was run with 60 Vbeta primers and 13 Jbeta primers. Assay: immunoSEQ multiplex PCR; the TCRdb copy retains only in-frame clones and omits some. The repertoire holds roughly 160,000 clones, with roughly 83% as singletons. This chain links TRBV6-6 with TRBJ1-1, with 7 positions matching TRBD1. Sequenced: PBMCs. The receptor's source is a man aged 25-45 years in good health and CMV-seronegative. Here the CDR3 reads CASSSTGATEAFF. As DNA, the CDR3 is TGTGCCAGCAGTTCTACAGGGGCCACCGAAGCTTTCTTT.